The T cell receptor (beta chain) under discussion was sequenced for a study of low-dose radiotherapy and immunotherapy resistance in tumors. First-strand cDNA relied on TRAV- and TRBV-specific primers spanning alpha and beta chains. The authors amplified TCRs for 20 to 25 PCR cycles with a constant-region primer and a V-primer adapter. Using its own MiXCR run on the reads, TCRdb lists one record per CDR3 protein. The table includes 35,000 to 50,000 distinct CDR3 sequences, around 30% detected once. The time point: before trial treatment. Donors were administered nivolumab, ipilimumab, aspirin and low-dose cyclophosphamide, together with low-dose radiotherapy. This clonotype was counted at least ten times. The material sequenced was PBMCs, taken before treatment. The clonotype was recovered from a male donor with gallbladder cancer.

In nucleotides, the CDR3 is TGTGCCAGCAGGGAAAGAACCGGGGAGCTGTTTTTT. Translated, it gives CASRERTGELFF. The chain recombines TRBV6-2 or TRBV6-3 with TRBJ2-2; D is unclear. V was trimmed by 6 bases and J by 5 bases, leaving 7 bases between them. The CDR3 is 12 amino acids. The V gene's germline CDR1 is MNHEY and CDR2 SVGEGT.